A single sample is the source of the 9 T cell receptor beta chains below, sequenced in a study of cytomegalovirus exposure and HLA in healthy donors. With 60 Vbeta and 13 Jbeta primers, the PCR was carried out. TCRdb keeps only in-frame clones here, not all; method: immunoSEQ multiplex PCR. The table lists about 160,000 clones, around 82% of them singletons, with around 0.97% in the top ten. The sample comprised PBMCs. The receptors shown here come from a man aged 25-40 years in good health and CMV-seronegative.

The V gene is TRBV20-1, the J gene TRBJ1-4; 7 nucleotides align to TRBD1. CDR1 is DFQATT and CDR2 is SNEGSKA in the germline V gene (reference sequence). V dropped 3 bases and J dropped 8; count of bases not matched to a gene: 0. The CDR3 extends over 11 amino acids. The CDR3 region is CSASRGEKLFF. CDR3 sequence (DNA): TGCAGTGCTAGCAGGGGGGAAAAACTGTTTTTT.

The chain combines TRBV7-8 with TRBJ2-7; unclear D gene. Germline loops: CDR1 SGHVS, CDR2 FQNEAQ. This CDR3 comprises 12 residues. Trimming took 1 base from V and 3 from J, leaving 4 bases between them. This CDR3 reads CASSLGSYEQYF. The CDR3 DNA follows: TGTGCCAGCAGCTTAGGGAGCTACGAGCAGTACTTC.

This chain joins TRBV19 and TRBJ1-2, with 7 bases matching TRBD1. Looked up from germline, CDR1 is LNHDA and CDR2 is SQIVND (reference sequence). This CDR3 has 14 residues. V was pared by 8 bases and J by 8 bases, with 14 bases of the junction left unmatched. The CDR3 DNA reads as TGTGCCAGTCGACAGGGTACTTGGGATGGCGGCTACACCTTC. Its protein product is CASRQGTWDGGYTF.

This chain uses TRBV7-3 with TRBJ2-2; possible D gene TRBD2, 5 bases. CDR1 is SGHTA, CDR2 FQGTGA, per germline. V lost 2 bases and J lost 1, with 11 bases in between. The CDR3 runs 16 residues. CDR3 in amino acids: CASSLVSSGNTGELFF. Written as DNA, the CDR3 is TGTGCCAGCAGCTTAGTATCCAGCGGGAACACCGGGGAGCTGTTTTTT.

V and J are TRBV9 and TRBJ2-7; the D gene is possibly TRBD2 (6 bases). Germline CDR1 reads SGDLS; CDR2 reads YYNGEE. Trimming took 3 bases from V and 6 from J, leaving 22 bases between them. This CDR3 region has 16 residues. The CDR3 region has the DNA TGTGCCAGCAGCGCCCAACCCGGGAGTAAGATATCCGAGCAGTACTTC. Its translation is CASSAQPGSKISEQYF.

There are a few counts of this clone. The V call is TRBV9, the J call TRBJ2-1, with D possibly matching TRBD1 (6 bases). Germline values: CDR1 SGDLS, CDR2 YYNGEE. Trimming pared 8 bases from V and 3 bases from J, leaving 18 bases between. CDR3 length equals 15 residues. CDR3 in amino acids: CASSLTGTNYNEQFF. In nucleotides, the CDR3 is TGTGCCAGTTCCCTTACCGGGACAAACTACAATGAGCAGTTCTTC. The whole variable domain, filled in from reference TRBV9 and TRBJ2-1, reads DSGVTQTPKHLITATGQRVTLRCSPRSGDLSVYWYQQSLDQGLQFLIQYYNGEERAKGNILERFSAQQFPDLHSELNLSSLELGDSALYFCASSLTGTNYNEQFFGPGTRLTVL.

The chain carries TRBV15 and TRBJ2-3; 7 nucleotides align to TRBD1. This CDR3 has 15 amino acids. In germline, CDR1 is LNHNV, CDR2 YYDKDF (reference sequence). Germline trimming cut 4 bases from V and 4 bases from J; bases unmatched to any gene: 8. DNA of the CDR3: TGTGCCACCAGCATTACAGGGGTGGGGGCAGATACGCAGTATTTT. This encodes CATSITGVGADTQYF.

The chain has TRBV7-9 and TRBJ2-5, with TRBD2 as a possible D gene (5 bases). Germline CDR1 and CDR2: SEHNR and FQNEAQ (reference sequence). With 2 bases removed from V and 9 bases from J, the gap between germline ends came to 7 bases. The CDR3 is 11 residues long. The CDR3 loop is CASSLIGAQYF. For the CDR3, the DNA is TGTGCCAGCAGCTTAATCGGGGCCCAGTACTTC.

The chain couples TRBV10-1 to TRBJ2-1, with 8 bases that match TRBD1. Germline CDR1 WNHNN, CDR2 SYGVQD (reference sequence). V dropped 6 bases and J dropped 5; count of bases not matched to a gene: 3. The CDR3 consists of 13 residues. The CDR3 DNA sequence: TGCGCCAGCAGCACGGGACAGGACAATGAGCAGTTCTTC. This gives the protein CASSTGQDNEQFF.